One sample yielded the 29 T cell receptor beta chains listed below, sequenced in a study of Ad26.COV2.S vaccination and SARS-CoV-2 variants. The protocol was immunoSEQ multiplex PCR, while the TCRdb copy is restricted to in-frame clones and leaves out a portion. Found here are 200,000 to 300,000 clones, approximately 90% of them singletons; the top ten hold roughly 3%. Treatment described: roughly 19 received Ad26.COV2.S at low or high dose, single or two shots; about 5 received placebo; per-sample allocation not given. Collection of the samples took place on day 63 after the first injection of vaccine or placebo. Specimen: peripheral blood, collected in a trial of Ad26.COV2.S vaccine versus placebo. Receptor source: a person aged 18-65 years who received the Ad26.COV2.S COVID-19 vaccine or a placebo.

DNA of the CDR3: TGTGCCAGCAGGCACCTGGACAGGGGGCACTCTAATTCACCCCTCCACTTT. It yields the protein CASRHLDRGHSNSPLHF. V is TRBV7-9 and J is TRBJ1-6; 11 bases are a match to TRBD1. This CDR3 spans 17 amino acids. Trimming removed 6 bases from V and 6 bases from J; junction bases left unmatched: 10. The germline gives CDR1 SEHNR, CDR2 FQNEAQ (reference sequence).

CDR3 residues: CASSLVLSESSSVEAKNIQYF. As DNA, the CDR3 is TGTGCCAGCAGCTTAGTACTCAGCGAATCCTCTAGTGTAGAGGCCAAAAACATTCAGTACTTC. The chain links TRBV7-8 to TRBJ2-4; D is ambiguous. V lost 1 base to trimming and J lost 1 base, with 26 bases between them. Germline-derived CDR1 and CDR2 are SGHVS and FQNEAQ. The CDR3 spans 21 residues.

This chain links TRBV19 with TRBJ2-2; D perhaps matches TRBD2 (7 bases). V shed 7 bases and J shed 0 bases, with 24 bases lying between them. Germline CDR1 LNHDA, CDR2 SQIVND (reference sequence). The CDR3 totals 19 residues. Here the CDR3 reads CASTPRGGGRVTNTGELFF. The CDR3 region has the DNA TGTGCCAGTACCCCGAGGGGAGGGGGGAGAGTGACGAACACCGGGGAGCTGTTTTTT.

The rearrangement uses TRBV7-8 and TRBJ1-5, with D tentatively TRBD1 (5 bases). Germline V gives CDR1 SGHVS, CDR2 FQNEAQ. There are 15 residues in the CDR3. V lost 5 bases to trimming and J lost 0 bases, with 11 bases between them. The CDR3, as DNA: TGTGCCAGCAGCCAGGGCAGGTCTAGCAATCAGCCCCAGCATTTT. Its translation is CASSQGRSSNQPQHF.

The chain links TRBV5-1 to TRBJ2-5, with 7 bases aligning to TRBD1. The CDR3 spans 13 residues. J was trimmed by 4 bases and V by 7 bases; bases with no gene match: 7. CDR1 SGHRS and CDR2 YFSETQ come from the germline V gene. DNA of the CDR3: TGCGCCAGCCAGACAGGGCTGGGAGAGACCCAGTACTTC. Its protein product is CASQTGLGETQYF.

The rearrangement uses TRBV19 and TRBJ1-5; D is unresolved. Trimming removed 0 bases at V and 2 bases at J, with 17 bases between. In germline, CDR1 is LNHDA, CDR2 SQIVND (reference sequence). The CDR3 covers 18 residues. For the CDR3, the DNA is TGTGCCAGTAGTATAGATCGCGACCTGGTAGGAGGCAATCAGCCCCAGCATTTT. It encodes CASSIDRDLVGGNQPQHF. The full variable domain, its missing parts supplied by reference TRBV19 and TRBJ1-5, is DGGITQSPKYLFRKEGQNVTLSCEQNLNHDAMYWYRQDPGQGLRLIYYSQIVNDFQKGDIAEGYSVSREKKESFPLTVTSAQKNPTAFYLCASSIDRDLVGGNQPQHFGDGTRLSIL.

This chain connects TRBV9 to TRBJ2-3, with 10 bases that match TRBD2. Trimming at V came to 3 bases and at J to 3 bases, leaving 7 bases not matched to a gene. The CDR3 runs to 16 residues. Germline assignment: CDR1 SGDLS and CDR2 YYNGEE. CDR3: CASSAIAGGGTDTQYF. CDR3 coding DNA: TGTGCCAGCAGCGCCATAGCGGGGGGCGGTACAGATACGCAGTATTTT.

The rearrangement uses TRBV6-4 and TRBJ2-2; a possible D gene is TRBD1 (5 bases). This CDR3 has 14 amino acids. The germline CDR1 and CDR2 sequences are MRHNA and SNTAGT. V was trimmed by 3 bases and J by 6 bases, leaving 11 bases between them. In DNA form, the CDR3 reads TGTGCCAGCAGTGAGGACACCGGCCCCGGGGAGCTGTTTTTT. It specifies CASSEDTGPGELFF.

This clone appeared once. The V and J genes are TRBV9 and TRBJ2-3, with TRBD1 identical over 9 bases. The CDR3 loop spans 16 amino acids. Germline V gives CDR1 SGDLS, CDR2 YYNGEE. The J segment lost 1 base and the V segment lost 3 bases, leaving 6 bases of the junction unmatched. The DNA of the CDR3 is TGTGCCAGCAGCGGGAATAACAGGGGGCGCACAGATACGCAGTATTTT. Translation gives CASSGNNRGRTDTQYF.

This clone has just one count. CDR3 residues: CASSESYSGNTIYF. Here the CDR3 DNA reads TGTGCCAGCAGTGAATCCTACTCTGGAAACACCATATATTTT. The rearrangement links TRBV6-1 to TRBJ1-3, with unresolved D. V gave up 2 bases and J gave up 0 bases, with 5 bases separating them. The V gene's germline CDR1 is MNHNS and CDR2 SASEGT. This CDR3 spans 14 amino acids.

This chain joins TRBV19 and TRBJ2-3, with 8 bases lining up with TRBD1. After removal of 5 bases from V and 4 bases from J, the junction contained 5 bases not matched to a gene. From germline, CDR1 is LNHDA and CDR2 SQIVND (reference sequence). CDR3 size: 14 residues. This CDR3 reads CASSSRTGPDTQYF. In DNA, the CDR3 is TGTGCCAGTAGTTCCCGGACAGGGCCAGATACGCAGTATTTT.

V is TRBV21-1 and J is TRBJ1-2. TRBV21-1 is a recognized pseudogene. This CDR3 contains 13 residues. The CDR3 sequence is CASSPPGGKGYTF. Here the CDR3 DNA reads TGTGCTAGCAGCCCTCCGGGGGGTAAGGGCTACACCTTC.

This rearrangement joins TRBV5-5 to TRBJ2-7; 8 bases fit TRBD2. The CDR3 sequence is 15 residues long. Germline V CDR1 and CDR2: SGHKS, YYEKEE (reference sequence). V gave up 0 bases and J gave up 7 bases; unmatched junction bases: 9. The chain's CDR3 is CASSLGGGRIVEQYV. The CDR3 region has the DNA TGTGCCAGCAGCTTGGGGGGCGGGAGGATAGTTGAGCAGTACGTC.

This chain connects TRBV19 to TRBJ1-3, with no clear D. CDR1 LNHDA and CDR2 SQIVND come from the germline V gene (reference sequence). The length of the CDR3 is 16 residues. V lost 5 bases and J 0 bases, leaving 14 bases between the germline ends. CDR3 bases: TGTGCCAGTAGTCTGGCCCCCAGTCACTCTGGAAACACCATATATTTT. It translates to CASSLAPSHSGNTIYF.

Here the CDR3 DNA reads TGTGCCACCAGTGATGCCGGGACTGGGGTTGGGACAGGCATTCAGTACTTC. This sequence encodes CATSDAGTGVGTGIQYF. The chain couples TRBV24-1 to TRBJ2-4; 8 positions match TRBD1. The length of the CDR3 is 17 residues. The ends lost 3 bases at V and 9 bases at J; junction bases unmatched: 15. From germline, CDR1 is KGHDR and CDR2 SFDVKD.

This sequence joins TRBV5-5 and TRBJ1-2; a weak D match, TRBD1 (5 bases). V was pared by 4 bases and J by 8 bases, with 18 bases between. The V gene's germline CDR1 is SGHKS and CDR2 YYEKEE (reference sequence). This CDR3 contains 14 residues. The CDR3 sequence is CASSPGGLWGGYTF. The CDR3 DNA is TGTGCCAGCAGCCCGGGAGGATTATGGGGGGGCTACACCTTC.

The V call is TRBV6-5, the J call TRBJ2-6; D uncertain. V gave up 1 base and J gave up 0 bases, with 1 base separating them. Germline CDR1 reads MNHEY; CDR2 reads SVGAGI. This CDR3 is built from 14 residues. CDR3 nucleotide sequence: TGTGCCAGCAGTTACTTCTCTGGGGCCAACGTCCTGACTTTC. Protein: CASSYFSGANVLTF.

This sequence joins TRBV9 and TRBJ2-7, with D unclear. Trimming removed 2 bases from V and 7 bases from J, with 4 bases in between. The CDR3 length is 10 residues. CDR1 and CDR2 (germline): SGDLS, YYNGEE. In nucleotides, the CDR3 is TGTGCCAGCAGCGTGTATGAGCAGTACGTC. Its translation is CASSVYEQYV.

V usage is TRBV11-2 and J usage is TRBJ1-4, with a tentative D call TRBD1 (6 bases). Trimming pared 7 bases from V and 4 bases from J, leaving 16 bases between. From germline, CDR1 is SGHAT and CDR2 FQNNGV. This CDR3 is built from 15 residues. CDR3 sequence: CASTHLRGLNEKLFF. The CDR3 nucleotides are TGTGCCAGCACCCATCTCCGGGGGCTTAATGAAAAACTGTTTTTT.

The genes are TRBV6-5 and TRBJ2-7; no definite D call. CDR1 and CDR2 (germline): MNHEY, SVGAGI. This CDR3 comprises 14 residues. Trimming took off 4 bases at V and 2 bases at J, with 12 bases between the two ends. The CDR3 nucleotides are TGTGCCAGCAGTTCAGTCTCCCGTACCTACGAGCAGTACTTC. It is translated as CASSSVSRTYEQYF.

This clone was picked up one time. The chain carries TRBV4-1 and TRBJ1-6; D remains unclear. V dropped 5 bases and J dropped 0 bases, with 14 bases sitting between them. CDR3 length: 17 amino acids. The germline CDR1 and CDR2 sequences are MGHRA and YSYEKL. CDR3 sequence reads: CASSEDYPHSYNSPLHF. The CDR3 nucleotides are TGCGCCAGCAGCGAGGATTACCCCCACTCCTATAATTCACCCCTCCACTTT.

This chain connects TRBV29-1 to TRBJ2-1; D gene unclear. This CDR3 has 14 amino acids. The V gene lost 4 bases and the J gene lost 4 bases, with 14 bases spanning the gap. Per the germline V gene, CDR1 is SQVTM and CDR2 is ANQGSEA. The DNA of the CDR3 is TGCAGCGTTGCATTCGAAAGCGTATACAATGAGCAGTTCTTC. This gives the protein CSVAFESVYNEQFF.

J is TRBJ2-6 and V is TRBV5-5; 7 bases line up with TRBD2. This CDR3 contains 18 residues. V dropped 6 bases and J dropped 2; count of bases not matched to a gene: 14. CDR1 and CDR2 from the germline V gene are SGHKS and YYEKEE (reference sequence). The CDR3 sequence: CASTSIAGVGTGANVLTF. The CDR3 DNA is TGTGCCAGCACCTCGATTGCGGGGGTAGGGACTGGGGCCAACGTCCTGACTTTC.

The chain employs TRBV19 and TRBJ1-3; D remains unclear. The length of the CDR3 is 14 residues. The V gene's germline CDR1 is LNHDA and CDR2 SQIVND (reference sequence). V was cut by 9 bases and J by 0 bases, with 12 bases left in between. This CDR3 reads CASSLRSSGNTIYF. Written as DNA, the CDR3 is TGTGCCAGCTCGCTCAGGAGCTCTGGAAACACCATATATTTT. The full variable domain, its missing parts supplied by reference TRBV19 and TRBJ1-3, is DGGITQSPKYLFRKEGQNVTLSCEQNLNHDAMYWYRQDPGQGLRLIYYSQIVNDFQKGDIAEGYSVSREKKESFPLTVTSAQKNPTAFYLCASSLRSSGNTIYFGEGSWLTVV.

The chain links TRBV12-1 to TRBJ2-2; the table names TRBD2, a call not compared with the DNA. TRBV12-1 is shown as a pseudogene. The CDR3 is made up of 12 amino acids. The DNA for the CDR3 is TGTGCCAGCAGCTTTGCTCGGGGGGAGCTGTTTTTT. Translating gives CASSFARGELFF.

The rearrangement joins TRBV7-9 to TRBJ2-5, with D maybe TRBD2 (5 bases). Trimming stripped 2 bases from V and 2 bases from J, with 12 bases between. Germline V gene lookup returns CDR1 SEHNR and CDR2 FQNEAQ (reference sequence). CDR3 length: 15 amino acids. CDR3 protein: CASSLNTRGQETQYF. The CDR3 region has the DNA TGTGCCAGCAGCTTAAATACCCGCGGGCAAGAGACCCAGTACTTC.

The V and J genes are TRBV18 and TRBJ2-5; 12 bases match TRBD2. The ends lost 6 bases at V and 2 bases at J; junction bases unmatched: 4. The V gene's germline CDR1 is KGHSH and CDR2 LQKENI. CDR3 length: 15 amino acids. CDR3 sequence: CASSRTSGEQETQYF. CDR3 coding DNA: TGTGCCAGCTCCCGGACTAGCGGGGAGCAAGAGACCCAGTACTTC.

The chain links TRBV5-1 to TRBJ1-1, with TRBD1 identical over 9 bases. The CDR3 consists of 15 residues. CDR1 and CDR2 (germline): SGHRS, YFSETQ. The junction had 10 bases not matched to a gene; V was cut back by 4 bases and J by 6 bases. The CDR3 coding sequence is TGCGCCAGCAGCCCGGACAGGGGCCGCAATCCTGAAGCTTTCTTT. The encoded protein is CASSPDRGRNPEAFF.

The chain couples TRBV6-6 to TRBJ1-1; TRBD1 matches 9 bases. Germline lookup yields CDR1 MNHNY and CDR2 SVGAGI (reference sequence). The V gene end was trimmed by 5 bases and the J gene end by 5 bases; junction bases not matched to a gene: 12. The CDR3 length is 16 residues. CDR3 loop: CASSHPETGGGTEAFF. The DNA for the CDR3 is TGTGCCAGCAGTCACCCAGAGACAGGGGGAGGGACTGAAGCTTTCTTT.